The 8 T cell receptor beta chains below come from one sample, sequenced in a study of shared clonotypes between healthy human individuals. The protocol was immunoSEQ multiplex PCR, while the TCRdb copy is restricted to in-frame clones and leaves out a portion. The sample shows under 1,900,000 clones, 97% to 99% of them seen only once. Sequencing used naive CD4+ T cells sorted from blood. Subset defined: CD45RA+ positively selected. The receptors were gathered from a man aged 25-40 years in good health.

This chain joins TRBV19 and TRBJ1-3; 10 bases are shared with TRBD1. Per germline, CDR1 LNHDA and CDR2 SQIVND (reference sequence). The V and J ends lost 11 bases and 4 bases, in that order; junction bases with no gene match: 11. This CDR3 comprises 15 residues. The CDR3 DNA is TGTGCCTCCTTTTCGGGACAGGGGCCCGGAAACACCATATATTTT. Residues: CASFSGQGPGNTIYF.

As DNA, the CDR3 is TGTGCAGTCAGGACTCCTAATTATGAGCAGTTCTTC. This sequence encodes CAVRTPNYEQFF. The chain uses TRBV7-2 and TRBJ2-1; perhaps TRBD2 as D (5 bases). This CDR3 has 12 amino acids. The germline V gene encodes CDR1 SGHTA and CDR2 FQGNSA.

The rearrangement joins TRBV27 to TRBJ2-3, with 9 bases lining up with TRBD2. The germline CDR1 and CDR2 sequences are MNHEY and SMNVEV (reference sequence). The CDR3 runs 15 residues. V dropped 8 bases and J dropped 3; count of bases not matched to a gene: 9. The CDR3 here is CASAVAGDLTDTQYF. As DNA, the CDR3 is TGTGCCAGCGCCGTAGCGGGAGATTTGACAGATACGCAGTATTTT.

The rearrangement joins TRBV2 to TRBJ1-5; possibly TRBD1 for D (5 bases). This CDR3 contains 14 residues. Germline-derived CDR1 and CDR2 are SNHLY and FYNNEI. The V and J ends lost 7 bases and 5 bases respectively, with 15 bases between them. The CDR3 protein is CASMRGGIDQPQHF. The CDR3 nucleotides are TGTGCCAGCATGCGGGGGGGGATTGATCAGCCCCAGCATTTT.

The chain joins TRBV5-6 to TRBJ1-2; D gene uncertain. This CDR3 spans 13 amino acids. CDR1 is SGHDT, CDR2 YYEEEE, per germline. The V end was cut by 2 bases, the J end by 4 bases, with 9 bases between. DNA for the CDR3: TGTGCCAGCAGCTTACTTGTTTCCTATGGCTACACCTTC. It codes for CASSLLVSYGYTF.

This clone was counted a single time. The chain joins TRBV21-1 to TRBJ2-2. TRBV21-1 is annotated as a pseudogene. CDR3 length: 11 residues. CDR3: CASSKEGELFF. In DNA form, the CDR3 reads TGTGCCAGCAGCAAAGAGGGGGAGCTGTTTTTT.

The gene calls are TRBV15 and TRBJ2-2; 12 nucleotides line up with TRBD2. The CDR3 consists of 18 residues. Germline V gives CDR1 LNHNV, CDR2 YYDKDF (reference sequence). Trimming cost V 5 bases and J 5 bases; bases outside gene matches: 12. Here the CDR3 DNA reads TGTGCCACCAGCCCATGGACTAGCGGGAAGGTTGGGACCGGGGAGCTGTTTTTT. Translated, it gives CATSPWTSGKVGTGELFF.

About this clone: Other nucleotide sequences from this sample produce the same CDR3. The chain is built from TRBV29-1 and TRBJ2-7, with D maybe TRBD2 (6 bases). The CDR3 covers 11 residues. CDR1 and CDR2 (germline): SQVTM, ANQGSEA. The V end lost 4 bases, the J end lost 4 bases, and 8 bases lay between the germline ends. The CDR3 reads CSVGRGYEQYF. CDR3 sequence (DNA): TGCAGCGTTGGACGGGGGTACGAGCAGTACTTC.